The next 15 T cell receptor beta chains were all read from a single sample in a study of metastatic and nonmetastatic thyroid tumors. Until they underwent thyroid surgery, no patient had received any treatment. Using MiXCR, TCRdb re-called clones from the PCR reads. The repertoire holds tens of thousands of clones, with 4% to 4.5% as singletons. Sequencing was done on a sample of blood. The receptors derive from a female donor with papillary thyroid cancer or a benign thyroid nodule (not recorded which). Some clones in this sample may be carry-over from other donors' samples.

This clone turned up a few times. J is TRBJ2-1 and V is TRBV4-2, with 14 bases aligning to TRBD2. The germline gives CDR1 LGHNA, CDR2 YNFKEQ. There are 17 residues in the CDR3. V shed 2 bases and J 8 bases; nucleotides not matched to a gene: 8. CDR3 region: CASSQSGGTSGSYEQFF. The CDR3 DNA reads TGTGCCAGCAGCCAAAGCGGCGGGACTAGCGGGAGTTATGAGCAGTTCTTC.

This clone was observed a handful of times. V and J are TRBV7-6 and TRBJ2-1; TRBD2 matches 8 bases. Germline CDR1 and CDR2: SGHVS and FNYEAQ. The CDR3 runs 15 residues. The J segment lost 3 bases and the V segment lost 4 bases, leaving 5 bases of the junction unmatched. In nucleotides, the CDR3 is TGTGCCAGCAGCTCCTTAGCGGGGATCTACAATGAGCAGTTCTTC. It is translated as CASSSLAGIYNEQFF.

The rearrangement uses TRBV20-1 and TRBJ2-5; D perhaps matches TRBD2 (6 bases). Trimming took 3 bases from V and 2 from J, leaving 19 bases between them. Germline CDR1 DFQATT, CDR2 SNEGSKA (reference sequence). The CDR3 is made up of 16 amino acids. The CDR3 DNA reads TGCAGTGCTAGCCCAACCCAAACCAGCGGGCAAGAGACCCAGTACTTC. This encodes CSASPTQTSGQETQYF.

This clone was counted many times. The chain recombines TRBV28 with TRBJ1-5; no clear D gene. The length of the CDR3 is 16 residues. Germline CDR1 is MDHEN and CDR2 is SYDVKM. Trimming pared 2 bases from V and 3 bases from J, leaving 14 bases between. The CDR3: CASSLPSSNYNQPQHF. Written as DNA, the CDR3 is TGTGCCAGCAGTTTACCCTCGAGCAACTACAATCAGCCCCAGCATTTT.

This clone was recorded many times. The chain joins TRBV7-3 to TRBJ2-3; tentative D call: TRBD1 (6 bases). Germline CDR1 SGHTA, CDR2 FQGTGA. The CDR3 totals 16 residues. The germline V and J ends were trimmed by 0 bases and 4 bases, with 14 bases remaining between them. The CDR3 loop is CASSLTSPGGADTQYF. The CDR3 bases are TGTGCCAGCAGCTTAACTTCTCCTGGGGGCGCAGATACGCAGTATTTT.

This clone showed up many times. This chain connects TRBV18 to TRBJ2-7, with D possibly called TRBD1 or TRBD2 (5 bases each). CDR3 length equals 14 residues. The germline V and J ends were trimmed by 3 bases and 3 bases, with 12 bases remaining between them. Germline CDR1 is KGHSH and CDR2 is LQKENI. CDR3 in DNA: TGTGCCAGCTCACCCGGGGCCAACGGCTACGAGCAGTACTTC. Its translation: CASSPGANGYEQYF.

This clone showed up many times. This rearrangement joins TRBV5-8 to TRBJ1-3; no clear D gene. Trimming cost V 0 bases and J 0 bases, with 7 bases left between them. Germline V lookup: CDR1 SGHTS, CDR2 YDEGEE. The CDR3 consists of 15 residues. The CDR3 coding sequence is TGTGCCAGCAGCTTGGATTATAGCTCTGGAAACACCATATATTTT. Translating it yields CASSLDYSSGNTIYF.

V is TRBV7-9 and J is TRBJ1-6, with 10 positions matching TRBD1. Germline assignment: CDR1 SEHNR and CDR2 FQNEAQ (reference sequence). The CDR3 consists of 16 residues. J lost 5 bases, V lost 7 bases, and 8 bases had no gene match. The CDR3 region is CASNSRTGGNNSPLHF. The DNA of the CDR3 is TGTGCCAGCAACTCGCGGACAGGGGGAAATAATTCACCCCTCCACTTT.

The chain has TRBV20-1 and TRBJ2-1; 9 nucleotides match TRBD2. CDR3 length equals 11 residues. Germline values: CDR1 DFQATT, CDR2 SNEGSKA (reference sequence). After removal of 5 bases from V and 10 bases from J, the junction contained 3 bases not matched to a gene. The CDR3 loop reads CSARGLAEQFF. CDR3 DNA: TGCAGTGCTCGCGGACTAGCGGAGCAGTTCTTC.

This clone has at least ten counts. The V call is TRBV11-3, the J call TRBJ1-2; 8 bases are a match to TRBD1. CDR3 size: 15 residues. J was trimmed by 8 bases and V by 4 bases; bases with no gene match: 12. Germline CDR1 reads SGHNT; CDR2 reads YENEEA. In nucleotides, the CDR3 is TGTGCCAGCAGCTCCCGGACAGGGCTTCTGGGAGGCTACACCTTC. Translating gives CASSSRTGLLGGYTF.

This clone was counted only a few times. This chain links TRBV6-1 with TRBJ2-1; 7 bases line up with TRBD2. Germline loops: CDR1 MNHNS, CDR2 SASEGT. The CDR3 extends over 14 amino acids. With 6 bases clipped from V and 7 bases from J, the junction kept 9 bases outside the gene matches. CDR3 coding DNA: TGTGCCAGCAGCCCCTCCGGGACTACAAATGAGCAGTTCTTC. This gives the protein CASSPSGTTNEQFF.

This clone was observed a few times. The V gene is TRBV15, the J gene TRBJ2-7; 8 nucleotides align to TRBD1. The CDR3 is 14 amino acids. Germline V gives CDR1 LNHNV, CDR2 YYDKDF (reference sequence). Unmatched junction bases numbered 9, after V lost 4 bases and J lost 7 bases. CDR3 sequence reads: CATSKRDRTQEQYF. As DNA, the CDR3 is TGTGCCACCAGCAAACGGGACAGGACGCAGGAGCAGTACTTC.

This clone came up a few times. With a much larger clone just one base away, this may be a read error. The J gene is TRBJ2-3, the V gene TRBV3-1; 10 bases are a match to TRBD2. This CDR3 comprises 16 residues. CDR1 is LGHDT, CDR2 YNNKEL, per germline (reference sequence). V shed 7 bases, J shed 1 base, and the junction held 8 bases outside the gene matches. CDR3 sequence reads: CASIPLAGDGTDTQYF. Written as DNA, the CDR3 is TGTGCCAGCATCCCTCTAGCGGGAGACGGCACAGATACGCAGTATTTT.

The chain recombines TRBV27 with TRBJ2-2; D not certain. With 8 bases removed from V and 3 bases from J, the gap between germline ends came to 10 bases. The CDR3 has 13 amino acids. Germline V gene sequence: CDR1 MNHEY, CDR2 SMNVEV (reference sequence). DNA of the CDR3: TGTGCCAGCGGCAACCTTTACACCGGGGAGCTGTTTTTT. It specifies CASGNLYTGELFF.

This sequence joins TRBV6-1 and TRBJ2-1; no reliable D call. This CDR3 is built from 16 residues. Per the germline V gene, CDR1 is MNHNS and CDR2 is SASEGT. Between the trimmed V and J ends, which lost 3 bases and 5 bases, there was a span of 17 bases. The CDR3 reads CASSDFLARAHNEQFF. For the CDR3, the DNA is TGTGCCAGCAGTGATTTTCTGGCGAGAGCCCACAATGAGCAGTTCTTC.